Reported below is one TCR beta chain. The antigen is not known. This entry belongs to a study of identical twins. A universal primer site was created by template switching, with the cDNA bearing unique molecular identifiers. TCRdb used MiXCR to reprocess the 5' RACE reads, holding one entry per CDR3 protein. This sample has about 210,000 distinct CDR3 sequences; around a tenth occur once, and the top ten carry 5% to 6%. Overall study findings and caveats: Excess sharing between twins was weaker in beta out-of-frame sequences. Modelling approaches yielded underestimates of out-of-frame TCR alpha sharing between monozygotic twins.

Trimming left V 4 bases short and J 1 base short, with 21 bases between. The CDR3 length is 17 residues. CDR1 and CDR2 (germline): SGHKS, YYEKEE (reference sequence). This TCR derives from a woman between 18 and 29 years old in good health. The gene calls are TRBV5-5 and TRBJ2-7; possibly TRBD1 for D (6 bases). The sample taken for sequencing was memory (CD45RO+) T cells sorted from blood. The CDR3 sequence is CASSPRLGAIGSYEQYF. Here the CDR3 DNA reads TGTGCCAGCAGCCCCAGGCTGGGGGCGATAGGTTCCTACGAGCAGTACTTC.